This TCR beta chain appears in the sequencing data of a study of control samples from healthy donors and cancer patients. Repertoires were generated with immunoSEQ multiplex PCR, while TCRdb's copy carries only in-frame clones and drops some. The sample carries about 83,000 clones, roughly 89% recorded once. The sequenced material came from blood. The TCR was taken from a man in his fifties in good health.

The CDR3, as DNA: TGTGCCAGCTCAGGGTCGGGCGATTCACCCCTCCACTTT. It encodes CASSGSGDSPLHF. The V and J genes are TRBV18 and TRBJ1-6; D call uncertain. The V gene lost 5 bases and the J gene lost 8 bases, with 10 bases spanning the gap. Germline CDR1 reads KGHSH; CDR2 reads LQKENI. The CDR3 has 13 amino acids.